The present TCR beta chain was sequenced within a study of human T cells and chemical hapten exposure. Stated time point: pre-sensitization, week 0. Treatment here: therapeutic diphenylcyclopropenone sensitization with weekly scalp DPC. This CDR3 region has 16 residues. Germline loops: CDR1 MDHEN, CDR2 SYDVKM. The V and J ends lost 4 bases and 4 bases, in that order; junction bases with no gene match: 5. Broader study findings: With alopecia, donors may have immune responses unlike healthy people's.

Comment on this clonotype: Its target is unknown.

TCRdb re-called the RACE reads through MiXCR, storing one row per CDR3 protein. The data show 250,000 or so distinct CDR3 sequences, roughly 7.4% seen once. The material sequenced was whole blood, taken in connection with sensitization to the hapten diphenylcyclopropenone (DPC). The V and J genes are TRBV28 and TRBJ1-3; 12 nucleotides match TRBD1. The receptor was derived from a man between 18 and 35 years old with alopecia areata. Some clones in this sample may be carry-over from other donors' samples. The CDR3 coding sequence is TGTGCCAGCAGTTCCCAAGGGACAGGGGGCGGAAACACCATATATTTT. It specifies CASSSQGTGGGNTIYF.